Presented here are 25 T cell receptor beta chains from one specimen sequenced in a study. One entry per CDR3 protein results from TCRdb running MiXCR on the RT-PCR reads. The table lists about 700,000 distinct CDR3 sequences, 13% to 15% of them singletons. Sequencing was done on a sample of memory CD4+ T cells from blood. The origin of the receptors is a female donor in good health, serving as a healthy control.

This clonotype was observed a handful of times. This chain joins TRBV20-1 and TRBJ2-1; perhaps TRBD2 as D (6 bases). There are 14 residues in the CDR3. Deletions cut 0 bases from V and 4 bases from J, with 10 bases between. Germline V gives CDR1 DFQATT, CDR2 SNEGSKA (reference sequence). The CDR3: CSARDRAGYNEQFF. The CDR3 DNA sequence: TGCAGTGCTAGAGACCGAGCGGGTTACAATGAGCAGTTCTTC.

This clonotype was counted ten times or more. V usage is TRBV20-1 and J usage is TRBJ2-3, with D possibly being TRBD2 (6 bases). Looked up from germline, CDR1 is DFQATT and CDR2 is SNEGSKA (reference sequence). The V end was cut by 3 bases, the J end by 0 bases, with 13 bases between. CDR3 length equals 15 residues. CDR3 bases: TGCAGTGCTAGTAGGCGGGGTTACAGCACAGATACGCAGTATTTT. Its protein product is CSASRRGYSTDTQYF.

The V gene is TRBV5-6, the J gene TRBJ2-3; weak D call: TRBD2 (6 bases). Per germline, CDR1 SGHDT and CDR2 YYEEEE. The CDR3 is 18 amino acids. Trimming stripped 6 bases from V and 0 bases from J, with 23 bases between. CDR3 sequence: CASTSLASVSESTDTQYF. The CDR3 DNA follows: TGTGCCAGCACCTCCTTGGCTAGCGTGAGCGAAAGCACAGATACGCAGTATTTT.

This clonotype was observed a few times. The chain is built from TRBV15 and TRBJ1-1; D ambiguous. The V end was cut by 0 bases, the J end by 4 bases, with 9 bases between. Looked up from germline, CDR1 is LNHNV and CDR2 is YYDKDF (reference sequence). This CDR3 region has 14 residues. The CDR3 sequence: CATSRDTHSTEAFF. The CDR3 DNA sequence: TGTGCCACCAGCAGAGATACCCACAGCACTGAAGCTTTCTTT.

This clonotype was counted between two and nine times. This chain joins TRBV5-1 and TRBJ2-2, with 8 bases fitting TRBD2. Trimming cost V 1 base and J 4 bases; bases outside gene matches: 6. This CDR3 region has 16 residues. Germline loops: CDR1 SGHRS, CDR2 YFSETQ. CDR3 protein: CASSLLAGLSTGELFF. The DNA for the CDR3 is TGCGCCAGCAGCTTGCTAGCGGGTCTTTCCACCGGGGAGCTGTTTTTT.

The chain employs TRBV5-1 and TRBJ2-1; 7 bases are a match to TRBD1. This CDR3 region has 13 residues. Trimming cost V 4 bases and J 7 bases; bases outside gene matches: 5. CDR1 SGHRS and CDR2 YFSETQ come from the germline V gene. Written as DNA, the CDR3 is TGCGCCAGCAGCCCGGGACAGTCAAATGAGCAGTTCTTC. Residues: CASSPGQSNEQFF.

The CDR3 loop is CAISPQGFGDQPQHF. The CDR3, as DNA: TGTGCCATCAGTCCACAGGGATTCGGCGATCAGCCCCAGCATTTT. The chain is built from TRBV10-3 and TRBJ1-5; maybe TRBD1 (6 bases). Between the trimmed V and J ends, which lost 5 bases and 5 bases, there was a span of 16 bases. CDR3 length equals 15 residues. The V gene's germline CDR1 is ENHRY and CDR2 SYGVKD.

J is TRBJ2-7 and V is TRBV6-1; D might be TRBD1 (5 bases). This CDR3 contains 11 residues. V was cut by 6 bases and J by 4 bases, with 7 bases left in between. CDR1 is MNHNS and CDR2 is SASEGT in the germline V gene. CDR3 in DNA: TGTGCCAGCAGAGGGGCGTACGAGCAGTACTTC. Protein product: CASRGAYEQYF.

J is TRBJ1-2 and V is TRBV12-3 or TRBV12-4, with D perhaps matching TRBD1 (5 bases). V lost 5 bases and J 3 bases, leaving 16 bases between the germline ends. This CDR3 contains 15 residues. CDR3 amino acids: CASSRTEGLHYGYTF. DNA of the CDR3: TGTGCCAGCAGTCGTACCGAGGGACTGCACTATGGCTACACCTTC.

This clonotype has a handful of counts. The rearrangement links TRBV5-5 to TRBJ1-2, with 7 nucleotides matching TRBD1. This CDR3 is built from 15 residues. Germline CDR1 is SGHKS and CDR2 is YYEKEE (reference sequence). V trimming: 4 bases; J trimming: 2 bases; junction bases outside the gene matches: 8. The CDR3 nucleotides read TGTGCCAGCAGCCGCAGCGGGGACAGCAACTATGGCTACACCTTC. It translates to CASSRSGDSNYGYTF.

In its sample, this clonotype was seen a few times. The rearrangement uses TRBV5-6 and TRBJ2-7; possibly TRBD1 for D (6 bases). Trimming shortened V by 5 bases and J by 3 bases, and 18 bases separated the two germline ends. The length of the CDR3 is 15 residues. The germline gives CDR1 SGHDT, CDR2 YYEEEE. The CDR3: CASREIGRTVYEQYF. The DNA for the CDR3 is TGTGCCAGCAGGGAGATCGGACGGACAGTCTACGAGCAGTACTTC. Drawing the rest from reference TRBV5-6 and TRBJ2-7, the complete variable domain is DAGVTQSPTHLIKTRGQQVTLRCSPKSGHDTVSWYQQALGQGPQFIFQYYEEEERQRGNFPDRFSGHQFPNYSSELNVNALLLGDSALYLCASREIGRTVYEQYFGPGTRLTVT.

V is TRBV6-6 and J is TRBJ2-7; a weak D match, TRBD1 (6 bases). The CDR3 spans 14 residues. V shed 8 bases and J shed 1 base, with 15 bases lying between them. Germline V gene data show CDR1 as MNHNY and CDR2 as SVGAGI (reference sequence). CDR3 protein: CASGPGTRSYEQYF. The CDR3 coding sequence is TGTGCCAGCGGTCCCGGGACACGATCCTACGAGCAGTACTTC.

There are many counts of this clonotype. The V call is TRBV5-1, the J call TRBJ1-1; D unclear. The ends were cut back, 0 bases at V and 5 bases at J, with 8 bases in the middle. This CDR3 contains 13 residues. Germline CDR1 is SGHRS and CDR2 is YFSETQ. CDR3 sequence (DNA): TGCGCCAGCAGCTTGGCAACGGAGACTGAAGCTTTCTTT. Translating it yields CASSLATETEAFF.

This clonotype has just a few counts. One end of the junction varies from germline; a read error may be responsible. The V gene is TRBV30, the J gene TRBJ2-1, with 9 bases identical to TRBD2. The CDR3 totals 13 residues. Germline V gene lookup returns CDR1 GTSNPN and CDR2 SVGIG (reference sequence). CDR3 in amino acids: CAWSVLLAGSLIF. As DNA, the CDR3 is TGTGCCTGGAGTGTGCTACTAGCGGGCTCGTTAATCTTC.

This clonotype showed up many times. The chain recombines TRBV29-1 with TRBJ2-1; the D gene is possibly TRBD1 (6 bases). In germline, CDR1 is SQVTM, CDR2 ANQGSEA. Trimming shortened V by 5 bases and J by 8 bases, and 13 bases separated the two germline ends. The CDR3 totals 12 residues. CDR3 sequence reads: CSVSQGFDEQFF. The DNA for the CDR3 is TGCAGCGTTTCACAGGGTTTTGATGAGCAGTTCTTC.

This clonotype was seen many times. The chain couples TRBV7-2 to TRBJ2-3; 7 bases are a match to TRBD1. The CDR3 loop spans 16 amino acids. The germline V gene encodes CDR1 SGHTA and CDR2 FQGNSA. V trimming: 3 bases; J trimming: 2 bases; junction bases outside the gene matches: 8. The CDR3 region is CASSLLPGQNTDTQYF. In DNA, the CDR3 is TGTGCCAGCAGCTTGCTACCGGGACAGAACACAGATACGCAGTATTTT.

The chain combines TRBV10-3 with TRBJ1-5; D is uncertain. Germline V gives CDR1 ENHRY, CDR2 SYGVKD. V was shortened by 10 bases and J by 2 bases, with 15 bases between the two germline ends. The CDR3 sequence is 14 residues long. In DNA, the CDR3 is TGTGCCACCGGGTTAGCTAGAGGCAATCAGCCCCAGCATTTT. Translating it yields CATGLARGNQPQHF.

This clonotype was seen at least ten times. The V gene is TRBV29-1, the J gene TRBJ2-1; TRBD1 is a possible D gene (5 bases). Germline CDR1 reads SQVTM; CDR2 reads ANQGSEA. Trimming stripped 4 bases from V and 7 bases from J, with 17 bases between. The CDR3 is made up of 14 amino acids. CDR3 protein: CSVAVGPGGNEQFF. The CDR3 DNA follows: TGCAGCGTTGCAGTGGGGCCTGGTGGGAATGAGCAGTTCTTC.

This chain joins TRBV4-2 and TRBJ1-1, with 8 bases fitting TRBD1. The CDR3 is 17 residues long. V lost 4 bases and J lost 0; bases outside the gene matches: 10. CDR1 is LGHNA, CDR2 YNFKEQ, per germline. DNA for the CDR3: TGTGCCAGCAGCCTTGGGACAGGAAAAAACATGAACACTGAAGCTTTCTTT. Translating gives CASSLGTGKNMNTEAFF.

This clonotype was seen many times. The chain carries TRBV6-5 and TRBJ2-3, with 7 nucleotides matching TRBD2. Germline V gene data show CDR1 as MNHEY and CDR2 as SVGAGI. CDR3 size: 14 residues. V dropped 2 bases and J dropped 5; count of bases not matched to a gene: 4. The CDR3 here is CASSYSGEQDTQYF. In DNA form, the CDR3 reads TGTGCCAGCAGTTACAGCGGGGAACAAGATACGCAGTATTTT.

This chain connects TRBV5-1 to TRBJ2-1, with 14 bases aligning to TRBD2. Germline V gene sequence: CDR1 SGHRS, CDR2 YFSETQ. V lost 4 bases and J lost 9; bases outside the gene matches: 6. The CDR3 has 15 residues. The chain's CDR3 is CASSMGLAGEGEQFF. CDR3 sequence (DNA): TGCGCCAGCAGCATGGGACTAGCGGGAGAAGGTGAGCAGTTCTTC.

The gene calls are TRBV3-1 and TRBJ1-1; D is unclear. CDR3 size: 12 residues. V lost 5 bases, J lost 10 bases, and 14 bases lay in between. Germline V gene data show CDR1 as LGHDT and CDR2 as YNNKEL (reference sequence). CDR3 nucleotides: TGTGCCAGCAGCTTCGCCCAGGTGGGAGCTTTCTTT. Translation: CASSFAQVGAFF.

This clonotype occurred many times. CDR3 loop: CSAMIPGTGVGDTQYF. CDR3 DNA: TGCAGTGCTATGATCCCCGGGACAGGGGTGGGAGATACGCAGTATTTT. The rearrangement joins TRBV20-1 to TRBJ2-3; 10 nucleotides agree with TRBD1. CDR3 length equals 16 residues. Germline CDR1 and CDR2: DFQATT and SNEGSKA (reference sequence). Losses at the gene ends were 4 bases for V and 5 bases for J; bases not matched to a gene: 12.

This clonotype was observed a handful of times. The chain joins TRBV7-2 to TRBJ1-2; a weak D match, TRBD1 (5 bases). From germline, CDR1 is SGHTA and CDR2 FQGNSA. Trimming stripped 8 bases from V and 7 bases from J, with 23 bases between. This CDR3 has 15 residues. The CDR3 DNA follows: TGTGCCAGCTACCAGAGGGCCCAGGGTAGAGCTGGCTACACCTTC. Protein sequence: CASYQRAQGRAGYTF.

This clonotype was counted a few times. This chain joins TRBV3-1 and TRBJ2-7, with a weak D call TRBD2 (6 bases). Trimming stripped 2 bases from V and 6 bases from J, with 17 bases between. Germline CDR1 reads LGHDT; CDR2 reads YNNKEL (reference sequence). There are 15 residues in the CDR3. The CDR3 coding sequence is TGTGCCAGCAGCCAACAGTTAACTAGCTCGCTCGAGCAGTACTTC. Its translation is CASSQQLTSSLEQYF.